This T cell receptor (beta chain) was observed in a study of blood T cell repertoires in COVID-19. Repertoires were generated with immunoSEQ multiplex PCR, while TCRdb's copy carries only in-frame clones and drops some. Among some 150,000 clones listed, less than 90% were seen once. Trimming shortened V by 5 bases and J by 7 bases, and 9 bases separated the two germline ends. CDR1 and CDR2 (germline): MDHEN, SYDVKM. This CDR3 comprises 12 residues. It was during active infection that Seattle patients were enrolled and then longitudinally followed. The chain has TRBV28 and TRBJ2-1; D unresolved. Sequenced material: peripheral blood. The receptor's source is a woman aged 70-85 years with COVID-19, enrolled during active disease. The CDR3 region has the DNA TGTGCCAGCAGTCTCGGGTGGAATGAGCAGTTCTTC. This encodes CASSLGWNEQFF.